This T cell receptor (beta chain) is drawn from a study of T cells in Graves' hyperthyroidism and ophthalmopathy. The J segment lost 0 bases and the V segment lost 9 bases, leaving 11 bases of the junction unmatched. CDR3 length equals 16 residues. CDR1 and CDR2 (germline): SEHNR, FQNEAQ (reference sequence). Hyperthyroidism, newly diagnosed and lasting under 2 months, affected patients aged 18 to 65. Clinicians diagnosed patients from clinical symptoms, serum thyroxine and TRAb, thyroid ultrasound and orbital computed tomography. Each 10 ml fresh peripheral blood draw supplied the PBMCs. In its sample, this clonotype was seen a few times. Its antigen is unidentified. General observations from the study: Within blood appeared most thyroid clonotypes that had expanded above 0.001.

The investigators amplified TCR beta CDR3 regions from RNA transcripts. First-round RT-PCR targeting the TCR CDR3 was performed with the HTBI primer set. Using its own MiXCR run on the multiplex PCR reads, TCRdb lists one record per CDR3 protein. The data contain over 700,000 distinct CDR3 sequences, under 45% of them seen just once; the ten biggest clones take up approximately 31%. The sequence derives from a woman in her 40s with Graves' hyperthyroidism. The rearrangement joins TRBV7-9 to TRBJ1-2, with TRBD1 matching over 9 bases. Material: blood. As DNA, the CDR3 is TGTGCCAGTAATGATGTGGGACAGGGCACTAACTATGGCTACACCTTC. Protein sequence: CASNDVGQGTNYGYTF.